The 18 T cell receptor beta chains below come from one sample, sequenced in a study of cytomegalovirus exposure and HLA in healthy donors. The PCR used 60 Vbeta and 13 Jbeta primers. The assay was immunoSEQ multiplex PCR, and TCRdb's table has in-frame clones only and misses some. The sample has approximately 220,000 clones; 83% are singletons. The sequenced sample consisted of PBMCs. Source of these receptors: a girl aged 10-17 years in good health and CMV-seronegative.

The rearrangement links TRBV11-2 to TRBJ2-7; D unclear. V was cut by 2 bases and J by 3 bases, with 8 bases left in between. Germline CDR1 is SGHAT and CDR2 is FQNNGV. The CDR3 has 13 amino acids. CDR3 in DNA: TGTGCCAGCAGCTTATTGGGCATCTACGAGCAGTACTTC. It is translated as CASSLLGIYEQYF.

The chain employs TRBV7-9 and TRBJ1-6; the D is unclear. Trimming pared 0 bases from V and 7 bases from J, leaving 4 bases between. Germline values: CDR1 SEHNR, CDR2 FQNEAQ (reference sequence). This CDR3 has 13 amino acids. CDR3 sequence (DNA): TGTGCCAGCAGCTTAGCGACAAATTCACCCCTCCACTTT. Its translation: CASSLATNSPLHF.

The DNA of the CDR3 is TGTGCCAGCAGTTTACCGTTAGCGGGAGGGAGCTCCTACGAGCAGTACTTC. Protein sequence: CASSLPLAGGSSYEQYF. This rearrangement joins TRBV28 to TRBJ2-7; 11 nucleotides match TRBD2. The ends lost 2 bases at V and 0 bases at J; junction bases unmatched: 6. This CDR3 has 17 residues. The germline V gene encodes CDR1 MDHEN and CDR2 SYDVKM.

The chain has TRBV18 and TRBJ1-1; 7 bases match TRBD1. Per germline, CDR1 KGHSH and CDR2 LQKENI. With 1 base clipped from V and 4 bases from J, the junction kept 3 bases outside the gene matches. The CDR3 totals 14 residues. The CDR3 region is CASSPQQGSTEAFF. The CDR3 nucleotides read TGTGCCAGCTCACCACAACAGGGGAGCACTGAAGCTTTCTTT.

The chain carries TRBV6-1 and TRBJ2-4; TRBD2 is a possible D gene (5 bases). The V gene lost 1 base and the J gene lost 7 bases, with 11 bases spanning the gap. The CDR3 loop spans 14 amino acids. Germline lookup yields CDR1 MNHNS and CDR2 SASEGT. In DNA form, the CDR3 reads TGTGCCAGCAGTGAAGATGGGAGAGGGAACATTCAGTACTTC. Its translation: CASSEDGRGNIQYF.

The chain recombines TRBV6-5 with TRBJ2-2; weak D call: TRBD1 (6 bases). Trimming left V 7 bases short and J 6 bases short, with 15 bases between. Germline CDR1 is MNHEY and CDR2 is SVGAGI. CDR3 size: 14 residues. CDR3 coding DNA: TGTGCCAGCACCCCCCAGGGGCCGCCCGGGGAGCTGTTTTTT. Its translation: CASTPQGPPGELFF.

CDR3 coding DNA: TGTGCCACCAGCCTACGAATTCAGGCGGAGACCCAGTACTTC. It specifies CATSLRIQAETQYF. This chain uses TRBV15 with TRBJ2-5; no definite D call. This CDR3 is built from 14 residues. Germline CDR1 is LNHNV and CDR2 is YYDKDF (reference sequence). The V gene lost 5 bases and the J gene lost 5 bases, with 15 bases spanning the gap.

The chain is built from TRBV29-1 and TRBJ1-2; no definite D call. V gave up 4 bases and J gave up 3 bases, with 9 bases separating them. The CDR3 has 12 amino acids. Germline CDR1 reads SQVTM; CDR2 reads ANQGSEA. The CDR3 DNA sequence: TGCAGCGTTGGCCTAGGAGACTATGGCTACACCTTC. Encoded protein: CSVGLGDYGYTF.

CDR3 DNA sequence: TGCAGCGTTCTGGGACTAGCGGGAGGGCCTGGGAGGACAGATACGCAGTATTTT. Translated: CSVLGLAGGPGRTDTQYF. The chain has TRBV29-1 and TRBJ2-3; TRBD2 matches 16 bases. The CDR3 is 18 residues long. Germline V lookup: CDR1 SQVTM, CDR2 ANQGSEA. V lost 5 bases and J lost 3; bases outside the gene matches: 11.

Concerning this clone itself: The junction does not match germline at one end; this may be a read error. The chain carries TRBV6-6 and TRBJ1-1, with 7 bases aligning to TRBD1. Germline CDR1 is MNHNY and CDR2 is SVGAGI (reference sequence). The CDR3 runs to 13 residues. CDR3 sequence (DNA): TGTGCCAGCAGTCCCGACTTACAGGGGCTTTTATTTTTT. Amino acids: CASSPDLQGLLFF.

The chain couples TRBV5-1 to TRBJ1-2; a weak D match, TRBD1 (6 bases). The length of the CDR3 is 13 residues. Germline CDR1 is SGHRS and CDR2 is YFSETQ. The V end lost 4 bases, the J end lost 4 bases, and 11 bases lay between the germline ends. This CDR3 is CASSPDSFYGYTF. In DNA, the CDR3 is TGCGCCAGCAGCCCGGACAGTTTCTATGGCTACACCTTC.

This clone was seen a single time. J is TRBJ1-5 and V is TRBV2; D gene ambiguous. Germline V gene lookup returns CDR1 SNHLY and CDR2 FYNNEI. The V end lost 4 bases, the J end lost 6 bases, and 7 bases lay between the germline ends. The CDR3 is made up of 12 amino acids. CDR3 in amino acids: CASSVGSQPQHF. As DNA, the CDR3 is TGTGCCAGCAGTGTTGGCAGTCAGCCCCAGCATTTT.

CDR3 protein: CASSQDRNTEAFF. In DNA, the CDR3 is TGCGCCAGCAGCCAAGACCGTAACACTGAAGCTTTCTTT. The J gene is TRBJ1-1, the V gene TRBV4-3; unclear D gene. Germline loops: CDR1 LGHNA, CDR2 YSLEER. Trimming left V 0 bases short and J 2 bases short, with 4 bases between. The CDR3 has 13 residues.

The DNA for the CDR3 is TGTGCCAGTAGTCCGCAGGGGGCCTACAATGAGCAGTTCTTC. Its translation is CASSPQGAYNEQFF. J is TRBJ2-1 and V is TRBV19, with 7 bases fitting TRBD1. The J segment lost 2 bases and the V segment lost 5 bases, leaving 3 bases of the junction unmatched. Germline V gene lookup returns CDR1 LNHDA and CDR2 SQIVND (reference sequence). This CDR3 is built from 14 residues.

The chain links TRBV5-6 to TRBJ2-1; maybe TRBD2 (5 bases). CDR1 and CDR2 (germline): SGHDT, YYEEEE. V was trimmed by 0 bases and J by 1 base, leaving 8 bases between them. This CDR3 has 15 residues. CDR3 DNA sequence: TGTGCCAGCAGCTTGGATCGGGGTTCCTACAATGAGCAGTTCTTC. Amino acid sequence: CASSLDRGSYNEQFF.

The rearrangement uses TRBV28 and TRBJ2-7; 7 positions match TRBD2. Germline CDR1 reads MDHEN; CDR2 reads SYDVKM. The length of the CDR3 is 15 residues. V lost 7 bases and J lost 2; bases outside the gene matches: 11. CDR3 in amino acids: CASTPGGEVPYEQYF. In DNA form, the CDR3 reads TGTGCCAGCACCCCTGGGGGGGAGGTCCCCTACGAGCAGTACTTC.

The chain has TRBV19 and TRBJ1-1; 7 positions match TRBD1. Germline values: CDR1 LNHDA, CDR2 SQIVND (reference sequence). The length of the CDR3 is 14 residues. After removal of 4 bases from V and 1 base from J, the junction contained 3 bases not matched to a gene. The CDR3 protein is CASSTGQSNTEAFF. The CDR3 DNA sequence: TGTGCCAGTAGTACGGGACAGTCGAACACTGAAGCTTTCTTT. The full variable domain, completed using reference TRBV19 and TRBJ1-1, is DGGITQSPKYLFRKEGQNVTLSCEQNLNHDAMYWYRQDPGQGLRLIYYSQIVNDFQKGDIAEGYSVSREKKESFPLTVTSAQKNPTAFYLCASSTGQSNTEAFFGQGTRLTVV.

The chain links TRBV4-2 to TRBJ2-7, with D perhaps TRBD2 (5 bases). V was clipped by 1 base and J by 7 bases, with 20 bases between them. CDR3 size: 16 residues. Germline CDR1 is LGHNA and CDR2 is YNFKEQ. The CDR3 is CASSQVGSASPEEQYF. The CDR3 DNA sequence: TGTGCCAGCAGCCAAGTAGGTAGCGCCTCCCCTGAGGAGCAGTACTTC.